Presented here are 22 T cell receptor beta chains from one specimen sequenced in a study of breast tumors, draining lymph nodes, adjacent tissues. TCRdb called the multiplex PCR reads again in MiXCR, with one record for every CDR3 protein. Among roughly 130,000 distinct CDR3 sequences, 15% to 20% were seen once, and the ten largest hold roughly 3.5%. Axillary draining lymph nodes of breast cancer patients supplied the node samples. The source material was axillary lymph node tissue. The receptors here all came from a female donor with breast cancer. Some clones in this sample may be carry-over from other donors' samples.

V gene TRBV18 combines with J gene TRBJ2-7, with D possibly matching TRBD2 (6 bases). The CDR3 extends over 12 amino acids. From germline, CDR1 is KGHSH and CDR2 LQKENI. Trimming shortened V by 2 bases and J by 6 bases, and 8 bases separated the two germline ends. The CDR3: CASSPNGGEQYF. The DNA of the CDR3 is TGTGCCAGCTCACCAAACGGGGGCGAGCAGTACTTC.

This clonotype has at least ten counts. The J gene is TRBJ2-5, the V gene TRBV20-1, with D tentatively TRBD1 (6 bases). V gave up 1 base and J gave up 5 bases, with 14 bases separating them. Germline CDR1 DFQATT, CDR2 SNEGSKA (reference sequence). The CDR3 has 14 residues. Here the CDR3 reads CSARGAGERETQYF. CDR3 sequence (DNA): TGCAGTGCTAGAGGGGCAGGGGAACGGGAGACCCAGTACTTC.

This clonotype was seen many times. The V and J genes are TRBV2 and TRBJ2-1, with D perhaps being TRBD1 or TRBD2 (5 bases each). The V gene's germline CDR1 is SNHLY and CDR2 FYNNEI. This CDR3 comprises 14 residues. The V and J ends lost 3 bases and 3 bases respectively, with 9 bases between them. The CDR3 region is CASSDGTDYNEQFF. CDR3 coding DNA: TGTGCCAGCAGTGATGGGACCGACTACAATGAGCAGTTCTTC.

This clonotype occurred many times. The chain has TRBV11-1 and TRBJ1-2; possibly TRBD1 for D (5 bases). This CDR3 is 14 amino acids long. V was pared by 5 bases and J by 2 bases, with 12 bases between. Germline-derived CDR1 and CDR2 are SGHAT and FQDESV (reference sequence). The CDR3 DNA reads as TGTGCCAGCAGCCCCGGGACGGTCAACTATGGCTACACCTTC. Translating it yields CASSPGTVNYGYTF.

This clonotype has just one count. Being one base from a much bigger clone, this may be a read error. The chain combines TRBV24-1 with TRBJ1-5; D is perhaps TRBD1 (5 bases). Per germline, CDR1 KGHDR and CDR2 SFDVKD. V lost 9 bases to trimming and J lost 6 bases, with 11 bases between them. This CDR3 spans 12 amino acids. The CDR3: CATGGYSQPQHF. In DNA form, the CDR3 reads TGTGCCACCGGGGGTTACAGTCAGCCCCAGCATTTT.

This clonotype was observed at least ten times. CDR3 bases: TGCGCCAGCAGCGTGACTAGCGGAACCTACGAGCAGTACTTC. This encodes CASSVTSGTYEQYF. The chain has TRBV5-1 and TRBJ2-7; 9 nucleotides agree with TRBD2. The CDR3 covers 14 residues. CDR1 is SGHRS and CDR2 is YFSETQ in the germline V gene. After removal of 4 bases from V and 2 bases from J, the junction contained 4 bases not matched to a gene.

In its sample, this clonotype was seen many times. This chain uses TRBV5-1 with TRBJ2-3, with 13 bases lining up with TRBD2. J lost 4 bases, V lost 0 bases, and 5 bases had no gene match. This CDR3 comprises 17 residues. Per the germline V gene, CDR1 is SGHRS and CDR2 is YFSETQ. The CDR3 region is CASSLGGTSGTADTQYF. In nucleotides, the CDR3 is TGCGCCAGCAGCTTGGGGGGGACTAGCGGGACGGCAGATACGCAGTATTTT.

This clonotype has only one observation. The conserved phenylalanine or tryptophan normally closing the CDR3 is absent here, so this likely arose from a read error. The chain links TRBV12-3 or TRBV12-4 to TRBJ1-5, with TRBD1 matching 8 bases. The V segment lost 3 bases and the J segment 4 bases; nucleotides outside the gene matches: 2. The CDR3 is made up of 14 amino acids. Here the CDR3 reads CASSFGDRNQPQHL. DNA of the CDR3: TGTGCCAGCAGTTTCGGGGACAGGAATCAGCCCCAGCATCTT.

V is TRBV5-8 and J is TRBJ1-1; D is possibly TRBD1 (6 bases). Trimming took off 4 bases at V and 9 bases at J, with 13 bases between the two ends. The CDR3 is 12 amino acids. CDR1 is SGHTS, CDR2 YDEGEE, per germline. This chain's CDR3 is CASSLGQFQAFF. CDR3 nucleotides: TGTGCCAGCAGCCTAGGACAGTTCCAAGCTTTCTTT. Filled out from reference TRBV5-8 and TRBJ1-1, the complete variable domain reads EAGVTQSPTHLIKTRGQQATLRCSPISGHTSVYWYQQALGLGLQFLLWYDEGEERNRGNFPPRFSGRQFPNYSSELNVNALELEDSALYLCASSLGQFQAFFGQGTRLTVV.

This clonotype was observed at least ten times. The V gene is TRBV30, the J gene TRBJ1-5, with D unresolved. This CDR3 is 12 amino acids long. Trimming removed 8 bases from V and 0 bases from J, with 8 bases in between. Germline values: CDR1 GTSNPN, CDR2 SVGIG (reference sequence). The CDR3 sequence is CAGGYSNQPQHF. The CDR3 DNA is TGTGCCGGCGGGTATAGCAATCAGCCCCAGCATTTT.

There are many counts of this clonotype. This chain uses TRBV7-2 with TRBJ1-5; D gene unclear. Trimming stripped 0 bases from V and 4 bases from J, with 4 bases between. Germline lookup yields CDR1 SGHTA and CDR2 FQGNSA. This CDR3 contains 13 residues. As DNA, the CDR3 is TGTGCCAGCAGCTTAGCGATAAATCAGCCCCAGCATTTT. Residues: CASSLAINQPQHF.

This clonotype was seen repeatedly, ten times or more. V and J are TRBV9 and TRBJ2-1, with D tentatively TRBD2 (6 bases). Trimming stripped 7 bases from V and 8 bases from J, with 19 bases between. The CDR3 has 14 residues. Germline V gene lookup returns CDR1 SGDLS and CDR2 YYNGEE. The CDR3 spells CASSLEGSIDEQFF. The CDR3 region has the DNA TGTGCCAGCTCGCTGGAGGGATCCATCGATGAGCAGTTCTTC.

This clonotype was seen at least ten times. The chain couples TRBV7-6 to TRBJ2-1; perhaps TRBD2 as D (6 bases). Germline CDR1 SGHVS, CDR2 FNYEAQ. The V end lost 2 bases, the J end lost 5 bases, and 19 bases lay between the germline ends. The CDR3 covers 17 residues. CDR3 sequence: CASSLSRAGNLNNEQFF. CDR3 sequence (DNA): TGTGCCAGCAGCTTAAGTCGTGCGGGGAACTTGAACAATGAGCAGTTCTTC.

There are many counts of this clonotype. The CDR3 is CASSSVGNSDKTF. CDR3 nucleotide sequence: TGTGCCAGCAGCTCCGTCGGAAACAGTGACAAAACCTTC. V usage is TRBV7-9 and J usage is TRBJ1-2; D remains ambiguous. This CDR3 is built from 13 residues. Germline loops: CDR1 SEHNR, CDR2 FQNEAQ (reference sequence). V shed 4 bases and J shed 14 bases, with 20 bases lying between them.

This clonotype was picked up many times. The chain joins TRBV10-3 to TRBJ2-1; D possibly corresponds to TRBD2 (5 bases). V gave up 5 bases and J gave up 0 bases, with 11 bases separating them. The CDR3 covers 15 residues. Germline V CDR1 and CDR2: ENHRY, SYGVKD. CDR3 protein: CAISTAETSYNEQFF. The CDR3 nucleotides are TGTGCCATCAGTACAGCGGAGACCTCCTACAATGAGCAGTTCTTC.

Many counts were recorded for this clonotype. The chain uses TRBV5-6 and TRBJ2-7; unclear D gene. Trimming shortened V by 0 bases and J by 5 bases, and 15 bases separated the two germline ends. This CDR3 spans 15 amino acids. CDR1 is SGHDT and CDR2 is YYEEEE in the germline V gene. CDR3 amino acids: CASSLARLVYNEQYF. The CDR3 DNA is TGTGCCAGCAGCTTGGCACGGTTAGTATACAACGAGCAGTACTTC.

This clonotype has ten or more counts. The J gene is TRBJ2-5, the V gene TRBV10-2; D is unresolved. This CDR3 spans 13 amino acids. The ends were cut back, 9 bases at V and 2 bases at J, with 13 bases in the middle. In germline, CDR1 is WSHSY, CDR2 SAAADI. The CDR3 sequence: CASFSGLQETQYF. In nucleotides, the CDR3 is TGCGCCAGTTTCAGTGGGTTACAAGAGACCCAGTACTTC.

In this sample, this clonotype turned up many times. The chain has TRBV20-1 and TRBJ2-1; TRBD2 agrees at 12 bases. J was trimmed by 8 bases and V by 6 bases; bases with no gene match: 8. This CDR3 comprises 14 residues. Germline loops: CDR1 DFQATT, CDR2 SNEGSKA (reference sequence). CDR3 residues: CSARRTSGADEQFF. CDR3 bases: TGCAGTGCCCGGAGGACTAGCGGGGCGGATGAGCAGTTCTTC.

In its sample, this clonotype was seen many times. This chain links TRBV6-5 with TRBJ1-4; no firm D call. From germline, CDR1 is MNHEY and CDR2 SVGAGI. The CDR3 consists of 13 residues. Trimming pared 2 bases from V and 4 bases from J, leaving 5 bases between. The CDR3 protein is CASSYRINEKLFF. In nucleotides, the CDR3 is TGTGCCAGCAGTTACAGGATTAATGAAAAACTGTTTTTT.

A note on this clonotype: A much larger clonotype is one base distant, so this may be a read error. The chain couples TRBV20-1 to TRBJ2-1; a weak D match, TRBD2 (6 bases). The length of the CDR3 is 16 residues. The V gene's germline CDR1 is DFQATT and CDR2 SNEGSKA (reference sequence). The CDR3 loop reads CSAQPLATWRHKEQFF. CDR3 in DNA: TGCAGTGCTCAGCCCCTAGCGACATGGAGACACAAAGAGCAGTTCTTC.

On this clonotype: A much larger clone lies a single base off, so this may be a read error. This chain joins TRBV4-1 and TRBJ2-7; D is perhaps TRBD2 (7 bases). Germline CDR1 MGHRA, CDR2 YSYEKL. The CDR3 consists of 14 residues. Here the CDR3 reads CASSQEGGGGERYF. DNA of the CDR3: TGCGCCAGCAGCCAAGAGGGGGGGGGCGGCGAGCGGTACTTC.

This clonotype was counted many times. The rearrangement uses TRBV20-1 and TRBJ2-3; 7 bases fit TRBD2. CDR3 length: 11 residues. Germline lookup yields CDR1 DFQATT and CDR2 SNEGSKA (reference sequence). J lost 4 bases, V lost 5 bases, and 0 bases had no gene match. CDR3 loop: CSAGLADTQYF. The CDR3 DNA is TGCAGTGCTGGACTAGCAGATACGCAGTATTTT.